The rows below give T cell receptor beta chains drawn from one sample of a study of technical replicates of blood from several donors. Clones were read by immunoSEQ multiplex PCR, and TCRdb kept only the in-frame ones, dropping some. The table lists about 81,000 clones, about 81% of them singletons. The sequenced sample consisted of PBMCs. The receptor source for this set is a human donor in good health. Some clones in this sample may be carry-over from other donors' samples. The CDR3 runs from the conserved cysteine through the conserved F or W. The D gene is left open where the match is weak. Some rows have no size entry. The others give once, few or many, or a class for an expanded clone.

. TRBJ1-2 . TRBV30 CAWSVPAGIYGYTF TGTGCCTGGAGTGTACCTGCGGGCATCTATGGCTACACCTTC
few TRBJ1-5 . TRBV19 CASSWGRGNQPQHF TGTGCCAGTAGTTGGGGCCGGGGCAATCAGCCCCAGCATTTT
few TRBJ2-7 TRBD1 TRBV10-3 CAISAGQGVARGYEQYF TGTGCCATCAGTGCGGGACAGGGAGTCGCTAGGGGCTACGAGCAGTACTTC
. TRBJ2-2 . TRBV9 CASSGPSLANTGELFF TGTGCCAGCAGCGGGCCGTCGCTAGCCAACACCGGGGAGCTGTTTTTT
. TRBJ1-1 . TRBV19 CATTDRQNTEAFF TGTGCCACCACGGACAGACAAAACACTGAAGCTTTCTTT
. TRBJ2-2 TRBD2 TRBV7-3 CASSPTSGGTGELFF TGTGCCAGCAGCCCAACTAGCGGGGGAACCGGGGAGCTGTTTTTT
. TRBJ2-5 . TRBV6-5 CASSYTGPRETQYF TGTGCCAGCAGTTACACAGGACCCCGAGAGACCCAGTACTTC
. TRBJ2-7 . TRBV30 CAWRAPDMRRSSYEQYF TGTGCCTGGAGGGCACCTGACATGCGACGCAGCTCCTACGAGCAGTACTTC
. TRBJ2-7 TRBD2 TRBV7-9 CASSSTLASGSYEQYF TGTGCCAGCAGCTCAACTCTGGCTAGCGGGTCCTACGAGCAGTACTTC
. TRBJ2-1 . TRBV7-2 CASSLIRGSSYNEQFF TGTGCCAGCAGCTTAATCCGGGGGAGCTCCTACAATGAGCAGTTCTTC
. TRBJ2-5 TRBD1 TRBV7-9 CASSWGTGGWETQYF TGTGCCAGCAGCTGGGGGACAGGAGGGTGGGAGACCCAGTACTTC
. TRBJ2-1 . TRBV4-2 CASSPWGQGNYNEQFF TGTGCCAGCAGCCCCTGGGGGCAGGGGAACTACAATGAGCAGTTCTTC
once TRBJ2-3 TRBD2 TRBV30 CAWSWTSGSTDTQYF TGTGCCTGGAGTTGGACTAGCGGGAGTACAGATACGCAGTATTTT
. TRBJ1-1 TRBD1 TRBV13 CASSLVTGGLLNTEAFF TGTGCCAGCAGCTTAGTCACAGGGGGGTTACTGAACACTGAAGCTTTCTTT
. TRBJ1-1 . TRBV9 CASSIGGARGTEAFF TGTGCCAGCTCAATCGGGGGGGCGCGAGGAACTGAAGCTTTCTTT
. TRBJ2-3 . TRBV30 CAWSVGRGTRADTQYF TGTGCCTGGAGTGTAGGGCGGGGGACAAGGGCAGATACGCAGTATTTT
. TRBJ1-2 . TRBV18 CASSLDGGQRGYTF TGTGCCAGCTCACTCGACGGGGGTCAGAGAGGCTACACCTTC
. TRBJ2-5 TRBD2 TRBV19 CASSIFGGGAQETQYF TGTGCCAGTAGTATATTCGGCGGGGGGGCCCAGGAGACCCAGTACTTC
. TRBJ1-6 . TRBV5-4 CASSLWQATDSPLHF TGTGCCAGCAGCTTGTGGCAGGCGACGGATTCACCCCTCCACTTT
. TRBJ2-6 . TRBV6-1 CASTPASSGANVLTF TGTGCCAGCACCCCAGCGTCCTCTGGGGCCAACGTCCTGACTTTC
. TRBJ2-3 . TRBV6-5 CASSLGGVEDTQYF TGTGCCAGCAGCCTCGGGGGAGTTGAAGATACGCAGTATTTT
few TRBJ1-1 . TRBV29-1 CSVVFVEAFF TGCAGCGTTGTCTTTGTTGAAGCTTTCTTT
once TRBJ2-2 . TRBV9 CASSVVDGSAGELFF TGTGCCAGCAGCGTAGTTGACGGGAGTGCCGGGGAGCTGTTTTTT
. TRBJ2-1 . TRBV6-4 CASSLAAYNEQFF TGTGCCAGCTCTTTAGCGGCTTACAATGAGCAGTTCTTC
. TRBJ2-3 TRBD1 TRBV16 CASSPRGQYTDTQYF TGTGCCAGCAGCCCAAGGGGACAGTACACAGATACGCAGTATTTT
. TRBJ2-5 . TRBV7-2 CASSLVAGYQETQYF TGTGCCAGCAGCTTAGTCGCAGGGTACCAAGAGACCCAGTACTTC
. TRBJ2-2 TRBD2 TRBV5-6 CASSRTTSGNTGELFF TGTGCCAGCAGCCGAACGACTAGCGGTAACACCGGGGAGCTGTTTTTT
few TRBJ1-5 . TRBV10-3 CAISRHLSNQPQHF TGTGCCATCAGCCGACACCTTAGCAATCAGCCCCAGCATTTT
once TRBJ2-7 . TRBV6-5 CASSYSSYEQYF TGTGCCAGCAGTTACTCGAGCTACGAGCAGTACTTC
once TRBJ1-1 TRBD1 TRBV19 CASSIARTGFGTEAFF TGTGCCAGTAGTATAGCCAGGACAGGATTTGGCACTGAAGCTTTCTTT
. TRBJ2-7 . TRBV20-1 CSAILAHEQYF TGCAGTGCTATCCTAGCCCACGAGCAGTACTTC
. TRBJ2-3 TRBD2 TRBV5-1 CASSLGTSGRALDTQYF TGCGCCAGCAGCTTGGGGACTAGCGGGAGGGCCCTAGATACGCAGTATTTT
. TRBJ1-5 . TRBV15 CATSSEQGSQPQHF TGTGCCACCAGCAGCGAGCAGGGGAGTCAGCCCCAGCATTTT
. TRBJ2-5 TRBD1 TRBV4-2 CASSQVRGPKETQYF TGTGCCAGCAGCCAAGTCAGGGGGCCCAAGGAGACCCAGTACTTC
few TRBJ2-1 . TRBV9 CASSVSGAPYNEQFF TGTGCCAGCAGCGTATCAGGGGCGCCCTACAATGAGCAGTTCTTC
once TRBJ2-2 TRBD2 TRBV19 CASSIRAGGPDTGELFF TGTGCCAGTAGTATAAGGGCGGGGGGGCCAGATACCGGGGAGCTGTTTTTT
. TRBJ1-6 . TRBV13 CASSFKDTGNSPLHF TGTGCCAGCAGCTTCAAAGACACAGGAAATTCACCCCTCCACTTT
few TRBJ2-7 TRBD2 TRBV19 CASSILAGGSGGDEQYF TGTGCCAGTAGTATCCTAGCGGGAGGGTCAGGAGGAGATGAGCAGTACTTC
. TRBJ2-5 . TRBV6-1 CASYGGFPETQYF TGTGCCAGCTATGGGGGGTTCCCAGAGACCCAGTACTTC
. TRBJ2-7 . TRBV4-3 CASSPSRSNSYEQYF TGCGCCAGCAGCCCCTCTCGTAGTAACTCCTACGAGCAGTACTTC
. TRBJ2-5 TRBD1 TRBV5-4 CASSPDLGQGQETQYF TGTGCCAGCAGTCCGGACCTCGGGCAGGGACAGGAGACCCAGTACTTC